Listed below are T cell receptor beta chains from one sample, sequenced in a study of monozygotic twins with inflammatory bowel disease. TCRdb reanalyzed the 5' RACE reads and collapses them to one entry per CDR3 protein, without DNA. The listing contains about 85,000 distinct CDR3 sequences. What was sequenced was blood. The receptors were sampled from a human donor with ulcerative colitis or Crohn's disease, or a healthy co-twin of an affected twin (not recorded which). Both conserved end residues are part of each CDR3.

CDR3aa: CASSLARGSGETQYF; j_gene: TRBJ2-5; v_gene: TRBV5-5
CDR3aa: CASTARLAGHTDTQYF; j_gene: TRBJ2-3; v_gene: TRBV3-1
CDR3aa: CSASRADSPLHF; j_gene: TRBJ1-6; v_gene: TRBV20-1
CDR3aa: CASKWAGEETQYF; j_gene: TRBJ2-5; v_gene: TRBV11-2
CDR3aa: CASSLGGKNSPLHF; j_gene: TRBJ1-6; v_gene: TRBV5-8
CDR3aa: CASSQPRTGAYEQYF; j_gene: TRBJ2-7; v_gene: TRBV4-1
CDR3aa: CSAVVRVNSGANVLTF; j_gene: TRBJ2-6; v_gene: TRBV20-1
CDR3aa: CSARALTADLGYEQYF; j_gene: TRBJ2-7; v_gene: TRBV20-1
CDR3aa: CASSIRPSRTGDYGYTF; j_gene: TRBJ1-2; v_gene: TRBV19
CDR3aa: CASSLGIRGISAFF; j_gene: TRBJ1-1; v_gene: TRBV5-6
CDR3aa: CASRLGRGTAQRGAFF; j_gene: TRBJ1-1; v_gene: TRBV19
CDR3aa: CSVQTGREDTQYF; j_gene: TRBJ2-3; v_gene: TRBV20-1
CDR3aa: CASSVSHSNEQFF; j_gene: TRBJ2-1; v_gene: TRBV25-1
CDR3aa: CASSSLGWQGEAFF; j_gene: TRBJ1-1; v_gene: TRBV7-8
CDR3aa: CASSPQGFYEQYF; j_gene: TRBJ2-7; v_gene: TRBV12-3/TRBV12-4
CDR3aa: CAISVGTSGGETQYF; j_gene: TRBJ2-5; v_gene: TRBV10-3
CDR3aa: CASSSRDDQPQHF; j_gene: TRBJ1-5; v_gene: TRBV6-1
CDR3aa: CASSQDLGQLSAPLHF; j_gene: TRBJ1-6; v_gene: TRBV4-2
CDR3aa: CSVEDPAGTIGAFF; j_gene: TRBJ1-1; v_gene: TRBV29-1
CDR3aa: CASSTTGTGGYEQYF; j_gene: TRBJ2-7; v_gene: TRBV7-2
CDR3aa: CASSFGLAGGQNSYEQYF; j_gene: TRBJ2-7; v_gene: TRBV5-1
CDR3aa: CASSHILLGNSPLHF; j_gene: TRBJ1-6; v_gene: TRBV4-1
CDR3aa: CASSSPGFNTEAFF; j_gene: TRBJ1-1; v_gene: TRBV11-2
CDR3aa: CASSQVNRVNTEAFF; j_gene: TRBJ1-1; v_gene: TRBV4-2
CDR3aa: CASRGQNNEKLFF; j_gene: TRBJ1-4; v_gene: TRBV5-6
CDR3aa: CATLKGAGANVLTF; j_gene: TRBJ2-6; v_gene: TRBV10-3
CDR3aa: CAISEPKGGRQDTQYF; j_gene: TRBJ2-3; v_gene: TRBV10-3
CDR3aa: CASSLESDNQPQHF; j_gene: TRBJ1-5; v_gene: TRBV5-5
CDR3aa: CASSLADPGRGAWLFF; j_gene: TRBJ2-2; v_gene: TRBV12-3/TRBV12-4
CDR3aa: CASSGQGATGAYEQYF; j_gene: TRBJ2-7; v_gene: TRBV9
CDR3aa: CASSGVPYEQYF; j_gene: TRBJ2-7; v_gene: TRBV6-1
CDR3aa: CATHYLNTGELFF; j_gene: TRBJ2-2; v_gene: TRBV12-3/TRBV12-4
CDR3aa: CASSLAQSGRTEAFF; j_gene: TRBJ1-1; v_gene: TRBV7-8
CDR3aa: CASSLMSEQFF; j_gene: TRBJ2-1; v_gene: TRBV12-3/TRBV12-4
CDR3aa: CASSRGTNSYEQYF; j_gene: TRBJ2-7; v_gene: TRBV5-1
CDR3aa: CSASTATYNEQFF; j_gene: TRBJ2-1; v_gene: TRBV20-1
CDR3aa: CASFIGSSNYGYTF; j_gene: TRBJ1-2; v_gene: TRBV2
CDR3aa: CASSQARPGARGEAFF; j_gene: TRBJ1-1; v_gene: TRBV3-1
CDR3aa: CATSRDRSFGQQYF; j_gene: TRBJ2-4; v_gene: TRBV15
CDR3aa: CATSRLSAGRSEQFF; j_gene: TRBJ2-1; v_gene: TRBV15
CDR3aa: CSASVGDTEAFF; j_gene: TRBJ1-1; v_gene: TRBV20-1
CDR3aa: CASTWDRGAGENGYTF; j_gene: TRBJ1-2; v_gene: TRBV6-1
CDR3aa: CASSLGQEPATQYF; j_gene: TRBJ2-3; v_gene: TRBV7-2
CDR3aa: CASSLARGFAETQYF; j_gene: TRBJ2-5; v_gene: TRBV7-8
CDR3aa: CASSHRVNRSKEYEQYF; j_gene: TRBJ2-7; v_gene: TRBV3-1
CDR3aa: CASSEKSYEQYF; j_gene: TRBJ2-7; v_gene: TRBV2
CDR3aa: CASSLSTLAGELFF; j_gene: TRBJ2-2; v_gene: TRBV5-1
CDR3aa: CASSPGTQTGTYTQYF; j_gene: TRBJ2-3; v_gene: TRBV3-1
CDR3aa: CASSPSGQGPGTDTQYF; j_gene: TRBJ2-3; v_gene: TRBV5-6
CDR3aa: CASSPSRDSGPYEQYF; j_gene: TRBJ2-7; v_gene: TRBV5-1
CDR3aa: CASSSSSGGEARTDTQYF; j_gene: TRBJ2-3; v_gene: TRBV12-3/TRBV12-4
CDR3aa: CASSSTPYGTGFYGYTF; j_gene: TRBJ1-2; v_gene: TRBV7-6
CDR3aa: CAISAGGNQPQHF; j_gene: TRBJ1-5; v_gene: TRBV10-3
CDR3aa: CASSSGQNYGYTF; j_gene: TRBJ1-2; v_gene: TRBV5-1
CDR3aa: CSASGGVGPSYGYTF; j_gene: TRBJ1-2; v_gene: TRBV20-1